These 2 T cell receptor beta chains were all obtained from the same sample, sequenced in a study of cytomegalovirus exposure and HLA in healthy donors. With 60 Vbeta and 13 Jbeta primers, the PCR was carried out. The assay was immunoSEQ multiplex PCR, and TCRdb's table has in-frame clones only and misses some. Of under 150,000 clones listed, 70% to 90% are singletons. The sample taken for sequencing was PBMCs. The receptors here all came from a woman aged 40 to 50 in good health and CMV-seropositive.

J is TRBJ1-2 and V is TRBV18, with a tentative D call TRBD1 (5 bases). There are 14 residues in the CDR3. Trimming shortened V by 10 bases and J by 3 bases, and 18 bases separated the two germline ends. CDR1 and CDR2 from the germline V gene are KGHSH and LQKENI. The CDR3 loop reads CATNMGGLDYGYTF. The CDR3 coding sequence is TGTGCCACCAACATGGGGGGTTTGGACTATGGCTACACCTTC.

The rearrangement joins TRBV6-5 to TRBJ1-1; 8 bases align to TRBD1. The CDR3 is made up of 14 amino acids. V dropped 2 bases and J dropped 4; count of bases not matched to a gene: 3. Germline-derived CDR1 and CDR2 are MNHEY and SVGAGI. The CDR3 region has the DNA TGTGCCAGCAGTTACGCCGACAGGGGCACTGAAGCTTTCTTT. Its translation is CASSYADRGTEAFF.